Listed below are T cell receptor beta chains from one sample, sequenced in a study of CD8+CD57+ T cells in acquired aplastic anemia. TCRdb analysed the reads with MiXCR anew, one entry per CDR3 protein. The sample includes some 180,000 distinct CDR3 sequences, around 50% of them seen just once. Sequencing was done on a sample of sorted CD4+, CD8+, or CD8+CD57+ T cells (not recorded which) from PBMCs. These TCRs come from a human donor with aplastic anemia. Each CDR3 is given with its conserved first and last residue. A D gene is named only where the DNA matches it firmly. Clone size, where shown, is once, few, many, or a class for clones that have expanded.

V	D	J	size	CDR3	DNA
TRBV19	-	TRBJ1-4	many	CASSVRTDDEKLFF	TGTGCCAGTAGTGTGAGGACAGACGATGAAAAACTGTTTTTT
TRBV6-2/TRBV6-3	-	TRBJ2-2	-	CASSHDRYTGELFF	TGTGCCAGCAGCCATGACAGGTACACCGGGGAGCTGTTTTTT
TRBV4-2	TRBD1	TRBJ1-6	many	CASSQVEDRGRSPLHF	TGTGCCAGCAGCCAAGTGGAGGACAGGGGGCGTTCACCCCTCCACTTT
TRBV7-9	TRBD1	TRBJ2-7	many	CASSPVTGTYEQYF	TGTGCCAGCAGCCCTGTGACAGGGACCTACGAGCAGTACTTC
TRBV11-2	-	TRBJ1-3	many	CASSLFGLRSTVSGNTIYF	TGTGCCAGCAGCTTGTTCGGTCTGCGGTCGACAGTCTCTGGAAACACCATATATTTT
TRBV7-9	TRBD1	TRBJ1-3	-	CASRTGQFGGNTIYF	TGTGCCAGCAGAACGGGACAGTTCGGTGGAAACACCATATATTTT
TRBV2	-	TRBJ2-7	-	CASRDTPYEQYF	TGTGCCAGCAGGGACACACCCTACGAGCAGTACTTC
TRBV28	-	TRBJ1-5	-	CASRETGRNSNQPQHF	TGTGCCAGCAGGGAGACAGGCCGCAATAGCAATCAGCCCCAGCATTTT
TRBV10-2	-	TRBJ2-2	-	CASSNLNTGELFF	TGCGCCAGCAGCAACTTGAACACCGGGGAGCTGTTTTTT
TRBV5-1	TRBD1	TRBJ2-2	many	CASSLRGPDPTGELFF	TGCGCCAGCAGCTTAAGGGGGCCGGACCCCACCGGGGAGCTGTTTTTT
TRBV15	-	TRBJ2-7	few	CATSNKNYEQYF	TGTGCCACCAGCAACAAGAACTACGAGCAGTACTTC
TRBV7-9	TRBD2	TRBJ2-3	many	CASRISGGSTDTQYF	TGTGCCAGCAGAATAAGCGGGGGCAGCACAGATACGCAGTATTTT
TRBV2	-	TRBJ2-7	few	CASSEDRTAAYEQYF	TGTGCCAGCAGTGAAGATCGGACGGCCGCCTACGAGCAGTACTTC
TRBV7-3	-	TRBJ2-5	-	CASSLVAQETQYF	TGTGCCAGCAGCTTAGTAGCCCAAGAGACCCAGTACTTC
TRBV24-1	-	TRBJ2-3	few	CATTSGELETDTQYF	TGTGCCACCACCTCGGGGGAGTTGGAAACAGATACGCAGTATTTT
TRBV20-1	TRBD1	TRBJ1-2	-	CSASSRGGYGYTF	TGCAGTGCTAGCAGCAGGGGGGGTTATGGCTACACCTTC
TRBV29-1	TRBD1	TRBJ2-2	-	CSAGQGASTGELFF	TGCAGCGCCGGACAGGGGGCATCCACCGGGGAGCTGTTTTTT
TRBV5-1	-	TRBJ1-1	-	CASSLTVENTEAFF	TGCGCCAGCAGCTTAACAGTCGAGAACACTGAAGCTTTCTTT
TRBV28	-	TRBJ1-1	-	CASRGGARNTEAFF	TGTGCCAGCAGGGGGGGGGCCAGGAACACTGAAGCTTTCTTT
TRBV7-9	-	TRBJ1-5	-	CASSRPGGPQHF	TGTGCCAGCAGCCGCCCCGGTGGACCCCAGCATTTT
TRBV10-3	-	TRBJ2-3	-	CAISVGLPSTDTQYF	TGTGCCATCAGTGTTGGACTTCCCTCCACAGATACGCAGTATTTT
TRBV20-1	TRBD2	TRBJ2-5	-	CSATGTSGRQETQYF	TGCAGTGCTACTGGGACTAGCGGGCGTCAAGAGACCCAGTACTTC
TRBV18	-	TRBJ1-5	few	CASSPRAETNQPQHF	TGTGCCAGCTCACCACGTGCTGAGACCAATCAGCCCCAGCATTTT
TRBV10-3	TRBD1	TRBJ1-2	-	CASSYPEGQGAGGYTF	TGTGCCAGCAGTTACCCGGAAGGACAGGGGGCTGGTGGCTACACCTTC
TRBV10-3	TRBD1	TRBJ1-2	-	CAISLSTGDYGYTF	TGTGCCATCAGTCTGTCGACAGGGGACTATGGCTACACCTTC
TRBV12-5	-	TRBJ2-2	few	CASGLEFLENTGELFF	TGTGCTAGTGGTTTGGAGTTTTTAGAGAACACCGGGGAGCTGTTTTTT
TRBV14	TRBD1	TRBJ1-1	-	CASSQGQGTEAFF	TGTGCCAGCAGCCAAGGACAGGGCACTGAAGCTTTCTTT
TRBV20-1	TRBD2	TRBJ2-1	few	CSATPYRGGTYNEQFF	TGCAGTGCTACACCCTATCGGGGGGGGACCTACAATGAGCAGTTCTTC
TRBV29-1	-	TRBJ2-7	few	CSVEDRGSYHF	TGCAGCGTTGAAGATCGGGGGTCGTACCACTTC
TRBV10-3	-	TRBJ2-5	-	CAISPAAQETQYF	TGTGCCATCAGCCCAGCGGCCCAAGAGACCCAGTACTTC
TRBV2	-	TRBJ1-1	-	CAGQERTTEAFF	TGTGCCGGCCAGGAGCGGACCACTGAAGCTTTCTTT
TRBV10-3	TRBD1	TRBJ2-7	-	CAISESTAGGSEQYF	TGTGCCATCAGTGAGTCGACGGCAGGGGGAAGCGAGCAGTACTTC
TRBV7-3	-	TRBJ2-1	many	CASSLIPGNEQFF	TGTGCCAGCAGCTTAATCCCAGGGAATGAGCAGTTCTTC
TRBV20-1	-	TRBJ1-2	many	CSARRRTGGYTF	TGCAGTGCTAGACGCCGGACCGGGGGCTACACCTTC
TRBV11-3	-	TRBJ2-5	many	CASSLNSRSETQYF	TGTGCCAGCAGCTTAAATAGCCGATCGGAGACCCAGTACTTC
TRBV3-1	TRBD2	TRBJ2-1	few	CASSPTLTSGGPNNEQFF	TGTGCCAGCAGCCCCACCCTTACTAGCGGGGGGCCGAACAATGAGCAGTTCTTC
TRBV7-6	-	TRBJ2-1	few	CASSLGVAPHEQFF	TGTGCCAGCAGCTTAGGGGTAGCTCCCCATGAGCAGTTCTTC
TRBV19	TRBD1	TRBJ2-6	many	CASSMGQGVAGANVLTF	TGTGCCAGTAGTATGGGACAGGGGGTCGCTGGGGCCAACGTCCTGACTTTC
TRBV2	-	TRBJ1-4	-	CASSPLGAVNEKLFF	TGTGCCAGCTCACCATTGGGGGCGGTTAATGAAAAACTGTTTTTT
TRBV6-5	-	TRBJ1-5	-	CASSPQRISNQPQHF	TGTGCCAGCAGTCCTCAGAGAATTAGCAATCAGCCCCAGCATTTT
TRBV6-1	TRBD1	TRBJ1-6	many	CASSRRDRSSYNSPLHF	TGTGCCAGCAGTAGACGGGACAGGAGCTCCTATAATTCACCCCTCCACTTT
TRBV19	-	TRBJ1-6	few	CASSISGLGGSPLHF	TGTGCCAGTAGTATATCGGGACTGGGAGGATCACCCCTCCACTTT
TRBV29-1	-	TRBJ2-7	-	CSVAGNEQYF	TGCAGCGTTGCAGGGAACGAGCAGTACTTC
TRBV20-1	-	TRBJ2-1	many	CSARDSNVGGYNEQFF	TGCAGTGCTAGAGATTCCAATGTCGGGGGTTACAATGAGCAGTTCTTC
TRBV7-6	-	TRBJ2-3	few	CASSLTGNTDTQYF	TGTGCCAGCAGCTTAACGGGGAACACAGATACGCAGTATTTT
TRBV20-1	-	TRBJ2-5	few	CSARLTGRETQYF	TGCAGTGCTAGATTAACAGGACGGGAGACCCAGTACTTC
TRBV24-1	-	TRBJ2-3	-	CATSDYPQGITDTQYF	TGTGCCACCAGTGATTACCCACAGGGAATCACAGATACGCAGTATTTT
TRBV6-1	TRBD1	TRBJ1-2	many	CASSPPGTGEYGYTF	TGTGCCAGCAGTCCCCCCGGGACAGGGGAATATGGCTACACCTTC
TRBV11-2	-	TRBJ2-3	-	CASSSGRANWNTQYF	TGTGCCAGCAGCTCCGGACGGGCAAATTGGAATACGCAGTATTTT
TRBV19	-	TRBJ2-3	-	CASLTADTQYF	TGTGCCAGTTTGACAGCTGATACGCAGTATTTT
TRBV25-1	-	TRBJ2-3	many	CASSDFWGPFTDTQYF	TGTGCCAGCAGTGACTTTTGGGGGCCGTTCACAGATACGCAGTATTTT
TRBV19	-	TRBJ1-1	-	CASSLQGEGTEAFF	TGTGCCAGTAGTCTACAGGGTGAGGGGACTGAAGCTTTCTTT
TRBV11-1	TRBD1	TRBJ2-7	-	CASSLRLTRGLDEQYF	TGTGCCAGCAGCTTAAGGCTGACCAGGGGGCTCGACGAGCAGTACTTC
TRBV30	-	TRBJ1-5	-	CAWRAGTNQPQHF	TGTGCCTGGAGGGCGGGAACCAATCAGCCCCAGCATTTT
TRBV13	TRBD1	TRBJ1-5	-	CASSFPGQAGQPQHF	TGTGCCAGCAGCTTCCCGGGACAGGCCGGTCAGCCCCAGCATTTT
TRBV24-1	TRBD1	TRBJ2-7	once	CATSDWTGESYEQYF	TGTGCCACCAGTGATTGGACAGGGGAATCCTACGAGCAGTACTTC
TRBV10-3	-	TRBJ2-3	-	CAIFEWTSTDTQYF	TGTGCCATTTTCGAGTGGACCAGCACAGATACGCAGTATTTT
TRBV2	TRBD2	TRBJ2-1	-	CASSEVAGGLDQFF	TGTGCCAGCAGTGAGGTAGCGGGGGGGCTAGATCAGTTCTTC
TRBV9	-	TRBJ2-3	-	CASSGGIDTQYF	TGTGCCAGCAGCGGGGGGATAGATACGCAGTATTTT
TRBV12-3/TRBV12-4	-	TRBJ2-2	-	CASSLWGPGELFF	TGTGCCAGCAGTTTATGGGGACCCGGGGAGCTGTTTTTT